The 16 T cell receptor beta chains below were found in one sample sequenced in a study of T cell repertoires in cytomegalovirus infection. TCRdb re-called the reads with MiXCR, one entry per CDR3 protein. This table holds 250,000 or so distinct CDR3 sequences, 9% to 15% found once. The sequenced sample was PBMCs. The receptor source for this set is a human donor in good health (CMV status not recorded). Some clones in this sample may be carry-over from other donors' samples.

The genes are TRBV5-1 and TRBJ2-3; 12 nucleotides line up with TRBD1. Germline-derived CDR1 and CDR2 are SGHRS and YFSETQ. V lost 7 bases to trimming and J lost 3 bases; unmatched junction nucleotides: 3. This CDR3 has 14 residues. CDR3 residues: CASGDRGQTDTQYF. The CDR3 bases are TGCGCCAGCGGGGACAGGGGGCAAACAGATACGCAGTATTTT. Based on the CDR3 plus reference TRBV5-1 and TRBJ2-3, the full variable domain is KAGVTQTPRYLIKTRGQQVTLSCSPISGHRSVSWYQQTPGQGLQFLFEYFSETQRNKGNFPGRFSGRQFSNSRSEMNVSTLELGDSALYLCASGDRGQTDTQYFGPGTRLTVL.

This clonotype showed up just once. This chain links TRBV9 with TRBJ2-3; 8 bases are a match to TRBD2. Germline CDR1 is SGDLS and CDR2 is YYNGEE. The CDR3 is made up of 15 amino acids. Losses at the gene ends were 3 bases for V and 2 bases for J; bases not matched to a gene: 5. The CDR3 bases are TGTGCCAGCAGCGATAGCGGGACTGCCACAGATACGCAGTATTTT. Translated, it gives CASSDSGTATDTQYF.

There are many counts of this clonotype. The rearrangement joins TRBV25-1 to TRBJ1-1; D unclear. Germline lookup yields CDR1 MGHDK and CDR2 SYGVNS. The V end was cut by 1 base, the J end by 4 bases, with 10 bases between. The CDR3 consists of 14 residues. CDR3 sequence (DNA): TGTGCCAGCAGTGAATTTGGGGAGAGCACTGAAGCTTTCTTT. Translation gives CASSEFGESTEAFF. Variable domain in full (rest from reference TRBV25-1 and TRBJ1-1): EADIYQTPRYLVIGTGKKITLECSQTMGHDKMYWYQQDPGMELHLIHYSYGVNSTEKGDLSSESTVSRIRTEHFPLTLESARPSHTSQYLCASSEFGESTEAFFGQGTRLTVV.

The rearrangement joins TRBV20-1 to TRBJ1-2; D perhaps matches TRBD1 (6 bases). The CDR3 is 14 amino acids. Germline CDR1 and CDR2: DFQATT and SNEGSKA (reference sequence). V lost 3 bases to trimming and J lost 6 bases, with 17 bases between them. The CDR3 is CSASPGQRGDGYTF. In nucleotides, the CDR3 is TGCAGTGCTAGCCCCGGACAGAGAGGAGATGGCTACACCTTC.

The table lists this clonotype with a few counts. The chain combines TRBV19 with TRBJ1-1, with 10 bases lining up with TRBD1. Trimming at V came to 5 bases and at J to 1 base, leaving 7 bases not matched to a gene. Looked up from germline, CDR1 is LNHDA and CDR2 is SQIVND (reference sequence). The CDR3 runs 16 residues. The DNA of the CDR3 is TGTGCCAGTAGTCATCGACAGGGGGCAGGGAACACTGAAGCTTTCTTT. It specifies CASSHRQGAGNTEAFF.

At least ten counts were recorded for this clonotype. The chain joins TRBV4-3 to TRBJ2-2; TRBD2 is a possible D gene (7 bases). The CDR3 totals 14 residues. Looked up from germline, CDR1 is LGHNA and CDR2 is YSLEER. Trimming took 1 base from V and 12 from J, leaving 15 bases between them. The CDR3 coding sequence is TGCGCCAGCAGCCAAGTTGGGAGGGGGGAGAAGCTGTTTTTT. Translation: CASSQVGRGEKLFF.

The V and J genes are TRBV28 and TRBJ1-2; TRBD1 aligns across 7 bases. From germline, CDR1 is MDHEN and CDR2 SYDVKM. With V trimmed by 6 bases and J by 6 bases, 13 bases remained unmatched. The CDR3 is 15 residues long. The DNA for the CDR3 is TGTGCCAGCAGCTGCCTAGGGGGCGCTTGTGATGGCTACACCTTC. Amino acid sequence: CASSCLGGACDGYTF.

This clonotype was seen many times. V and J are TRBV7-9 and TRBJ2-7; weak D call: TRBD1 (5 bases). This CDR3 is 14 amino acids long. The V and J ends lost 2 bases and 6 bases respectively, with 14 bases between them. The germline CDR1 and CDR2 sequences are SEHNR and FQNEAQ (reference sequence). CDR3 bases: TGTGCCAGCAGCTTATCGGGTCAGGGTAGCGAGCAGTACTTC. This codes for CASSLSGQGSEQYF.

This clonotype occurred a few times. This sequence joins TRBV28 and TRBJ2-5, with D possibly matching TRBD1 (5 bases). The CDR3 spans 12 residues. V gave up 6 bases and J gave up 7 bases, with 12 bases separating them. Germline V CDR1 and CDR2: MDHEN, SYDVKM. In nucleotides, the CDR3 is TGTGCCAGCAGCCTGATGACAGCGACCCAGTACTTC. Translating it yields CASSLMTATQYF. The variable domain in full, with the rest retrieved from reference TRBV28 and TRBJ2-5, is DVKVTQSSRYLVKRTGEKVFLECVQDMDHENMFWYRQDPGLGLRLIYFSYDVKMKEKGDIPEGYSVSREKKERFSLILESASTNQTSMYLCASSLMTATQYFGPGTRLLVL.

This clonotype came up many times. This sequence joins TRBV28 and TRBJ2-5; the match to TRBD1 covers 10 bases. The length of the CDR3 is 15 residues. From germline, CDR1 is MDHEN and CDR2 SYDVKM. The V segment lost 5 bases and the J segment 3 bases; nucleotides outside the gene matches: 6. CDR3 in amino acids: CASSQQGQGKETQYF. In DNA, the CDR3 is TGTGCCAGCAGTCAGCAGGGACAGGGGAAAGAGACCCAGTACTTC. Looking up the rest from reference TRBV28 and TRBJ2-5 gives the full variable domain: DVKVTQSSRYLVKRTGEKVFLECVQDMDHENMFWYRQDPGLGLRLIYFSYDVKMKEKGDIPEGYSVSREKKERFSLILESASTNQTSMYLCASSQQGQGKETQYFGPGTRLLVL.

This clonotype was counted many times. J is TRBJ2-2 and V is TRBV7-2; 8 nucleotides match TRBD1. The germline CDR1 and CDR2 sequences are SGHTA and FQGNSA. V was clipped by 0 bases and J by 8 bases; unmatched bases: 2. This CDR3 is built from 14 residues. The CDR3 sequence is CASSLARGPGELFF. CDR3 nucleotide sequence: TGTGCCAGCAGCTTAGCCAGGGGGCCTGGGGAGCTGTTTTTT. Filled out from reference TRBV7-2 and TRBJ2-2, the complete variable domain reads GAGVSQSPSNKVTEKGKDVELRCDPISGHTALYWYRQSLGQGLEFLIYFQGNSAPDKSGLPSDRFSAERTGGSVSTLTIQRTQQEDSAVYLCASSLARGPGELFFGEGSRLTVL.

This clonotype has ten or more counts. This chain connects TRBV28 to TRBJ2-1; possible D gene TRBD2, 6 bases. The germline gives CDR1 MDHEN, CDR2 SYDVKM. The CDR3 loop spans 16 amino acids. V was clipped by 5 bases and J by 0 bases, with 14 bases between them. The CDR3 nucleotides read TGTGCCAGCAGTAACGAGGAGGGTGGCTCCTACAATGAGCAGTTCTTC. It is translated as CASSNEEGGSYNEQFF. Supplemented by reference TRBV28 and TRBJ2-1, the full variable domain reads DVKVTQSSRYLVKRTGEKVFLECVQDMDHENMFWYRQDPGLGLRLIYFSYDVKMKEKGDIPEGYSVSREKKERFSLILESASTNQTSMYLCASSNEEGGSYNEQFFGPGTRLTVL.

At least ten counts were recorded for this clonotype. The chain carries TRBV6-1 and TRBJ2-7, with D perhaps matching TRBD1 or TRBD2 (5 bases each). The CDR3 sequence is 14 residues long. Deletions cut 4 bases from V and 9 bases from J, with 19 bases between. Germline loops: CDR1 MNHNS, CDR2 SASEGT. The CDR3 region is CASSGDPGGRLQYF. The CDR3 DNA follows: TGTGCCAGCAGTGGGGACCCCGGCGGGCGATTGCAGTACTTC.

This clonotype showed up many times. The chain joins TRBV7-2 to TRBJ2-5; D may be TRBD2 (6 bases). Looked up from germline, CDR1 is SGHTA and CDR2 is FQGNSA. The V and J ends lost 3 bases and 10 bases respectively, with 9 bases between them. The CDR3 totals 11 residues. CDR3 bases: TGTGCCAGCAGCTTGGGAGGTCGCCAGTACTTC. Residues: CASSLGGRQYF.

The chain has TRBV3-1 and TRBJ1-1; the D gene is possibly TRBD1 (5 bases). Germline V gives CDR1 LGHDT, CDR2 YNNKEL (reference sequence). V was shortened by 3 bases and J by 1 base, with 9 bases between the two germline ends. CDR3 length: 14 residues. CDR3 sequence (DNA): TGTGCCAGCAGCCAGCTTCAGGGGAACACTGAAGCTTTCTTT. The encoded protein is CASSQLQGNTEAFF. Full variable domain (missing parts from reference TRBV3-1 and TRBJ1-1): DTAVSQTPKYLVTQMGNDKSIKCEQNLGHDTMYWYKQDSKKFLKIMFSYNNKELIINETVPNRFSPKSPDKAHLNLHINSLELGDSAVYFCASSQLQGNTEAFFGQGTRLTVV.

This clonotype was seen only a few times. J is TRBJ2-1 and V is TRBV5-1, with 7 bases lining up with TRBD2. Germline trimming cut 3 bases from V and 6 bases from J; bases unmatched to any gene: 12. The V gene's germline CDR1 is SGHRS and CDR2 YFSETQ. The CDR3 runs 16 residues. In nucleotides, the CDR3 is TGCGCCAGCAGCTCGAGAAGCGGTCGGGGGGTCAATGAGCAGTTCTTC. This translates into CASSSRSGRGVNEQFF.